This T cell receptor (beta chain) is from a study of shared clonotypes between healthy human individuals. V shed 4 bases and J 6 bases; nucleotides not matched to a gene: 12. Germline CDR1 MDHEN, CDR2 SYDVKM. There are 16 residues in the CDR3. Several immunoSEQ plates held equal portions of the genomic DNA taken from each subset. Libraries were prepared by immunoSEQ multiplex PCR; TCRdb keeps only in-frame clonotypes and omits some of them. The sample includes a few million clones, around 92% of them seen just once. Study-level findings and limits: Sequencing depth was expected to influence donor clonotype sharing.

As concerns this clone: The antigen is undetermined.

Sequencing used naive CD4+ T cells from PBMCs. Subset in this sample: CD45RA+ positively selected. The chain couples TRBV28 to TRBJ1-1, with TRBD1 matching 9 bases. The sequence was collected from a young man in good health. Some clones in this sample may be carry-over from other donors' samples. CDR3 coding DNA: TGTGCCAGCAGTTCCCCGGGACAGGGTCGGCGAGCTGAAGCTTTCTTT. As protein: CASSSPGQGRRAEAFF.